The 24 T cell receptor beta chains given below trace back to one sample, sequenced in a study of beta chain features in type 1 diabetes. cDNA synthesis used the whole RNA isolate, giving expressed TCRB sequences. The protocol was immunoSEQ multiplex PCR, while the TCRdb copy is restricted to in-frame clones and leaves out a portion. Of around 170,000 clones in the sample, 9% to 10% are singletons; the top ten hold roughly 2.5%. The sample comprised central memory CD4+ T cells from blood. The receptors derive from a woman aged 18-30 years in good health.

This chain uses TRBV7-2 with TRBJ2-1; TRBD2 is a possible D gene (7 bases). The germline V and J ends were trimmed by 3 bases and 10 bases, with 19 bases remaining between them. Germline V gene data show CDR1 as SGHTA and CDR2 as FQGNSA. The CDR3 runs to 15 residues. The CDR3 coding sequence is TGTGCCAGCAGCTTCTGGGGGCGGGGCGGGGGAGAGCAGTTCTTC. Translating it yields CASSFWGRGGGEQFF.

The chain links TRBV28 to TRBJ2-1; D is possibly TRBD2 (5 bases). CDR3 length: 15 amino acids. Germline V lookup: CDR1 MDHEN, CDR2 SYDVKM. V was trimmed by 2 bases and J by 2 bases, leaving 10 bases between them. CDR3 coding DNA: TGTGCCAGCAGTTTAGGTAGAGGGACCTACAATGAGCAGTTCTTC. Its protein is CASSLGRGTYNEQFF.

The table lists this clone with a few counts. The J gene is TRBJ1-1, the V gene TRBV7-2; the D gene is possibly TRBD1 (6 bases). The length of the CDR3 is 14 residues. Trimming removed 0 bases at V and 7 bases at J, with 12 bases between. Germline CDR1 and CDR2: SGHTA and FQGNSA. CDR3 sequence: CASSLARTGIEAFF. For the CDR3, the DNA is TGTGCCAGCAGCTTAGCCCGAACAGGGATTGAAGCTTTCTTT.

This clone was observed a handful of times. The rearrangement uses TRBV30 and TRBJ1-2; tentative D call: TRBD1 (6 bases). The ends were cut back, 5 bases at V and 2 bases at J, with 18 bases in the middle. This CDR3 has 15 amino acids. Germline V lookup: CDR1 GTSNPN, CDR2 SVGIG (reference sequence). The CDR3: CAWFFRGRANYGYTF. The CDR3, as DNA: TGTGCCTGGTTCTTCAGGGGCCGAGCGAACTATGGCTACACCTTC.

The gene calls are TRBV7-3 and TRBJ1-2; weak D call: TRBD1 (5 bases). Germline V gene data show CDR1 as SGHTA and CDR2 as FQGTGA. This CDR3 region has 11 residues. V lost 5 bases and J 8 bases, leaving 9 bases between the germline ends. CDR3 nucleotide sequence: TGTGCCAGCAGCGGAAAGGGGGGCTACACCTTC. This gives the protein CASSGKGGYTF.

Only a few counts were recorded for this clone. The chain has TRBV10-3 and TRBJ2-7, with a weak D call TRBD1 (8 bases). V gave up 5 bases and J gave up 3 bases, with 14 bases separating them. The germline V gene has CDR1 ENHRY and CDR2 SYGVKD. This CDR3 spans 14 amino acids. The CDR3 here is CAISSQGGYYEQYF. The DNA for the CDR3 is TGTGCCATCAGTTCACAGGGGGGGTACTACGAGCAGTACTTC.

The J gene is TRBJ2-2, the V gene TRBV9; 9 bases align to TRBD2. The CDR3 has 15 amino acids. V lost 2 bases to trimming and J lost 7 bases; unmatched junction nucleotides: 6. Per germline, CDR1 SGDLS and CDR2 YYNGEE. The CDR3, as DNA: TGTGCCAGCAGCGTTAGCGGGAGCCAAGACGGGGAGCTGTTTTTT. Encoded protein: CASSVSGSQDGELFF.

The table lists this clone with a few counts. The rearrangement links TRBV19 to TRBJ2-1, with 9 bases that match TRBD2. The J segment lost 4 bases and the V segment lost 8 bases, leaving 9 bases of the junction unmatched. CDR3 length: 15 residues. Germline V gene sequence: CDR1 LNHDA, CDR2 SQIVND (reference sequence). The CDR3 here is CASSPASGIYNEQFF. Written as DNA, the CDR3 is TGTGCCAGTTCTCCCGCTAGCGGGATATACAATGAGCAGTTCTTC. The full variable domain, with the rest looked up from reference TRBV19 and TRBJ2-1, is DGGITQSPKYLFRKEGQNVTLSCEQNLNHDAMYWYRQDPGQGLRLIYYSQIVNDFQKGDIAEGYSVSREKKESFPLTVTSAQKNPTAFYLCASSPASGIYNEQFFGPGTRLTVL.

This clone occurred a few times. This chain connects TRBV2 to TRBJ1-1; TRBD1 matches 7 bases. Germline V gene lookup returns CDR1 SNHLY and CDR2 FYNNEI. The CDR3 spans 13 residues. Trimming removed 6 bases from V and 4 bases from J; junction bases left unmatched: 5. CDR3 amino acids: CASRATGSTEAFF. DNA of the CDR3: TGTGCCAGCAGGGCGACAGGGAGCACTGAAGCTTTCTTT.

This clone turned up a few times. Other nucleotide sequences from this sample produce the same CDR3. The V gene is TRBV7-3, the J gene TRBJ1-1; 8 bases map to TRBD1. CDR3 length equals 14 residues. V gave up 5 bases and J gave up 2 bases; unmatched junction bases: 4. Germline CDR1 is SGHTA and CDR2 is FQGTGA. The CDR3 nucleotides are TGTGCCAGCAGCCTCCAGGGGGCTAACACTGAAGCTTTCTTT. Amino acids: CASSLQGANTEAFF.

This clone was recorded a few times. The chain carries TRBV18 and TRBJ2-7; 10 bases match TRBD2. J lost 3 bases, V lost 3 bases, and 5 bases had no gene match. Germline V gene sequence: CDR1 KGHSH, CDR2 LQKENI. There are 15 residues in the CDR3. The CDR3 DNA reads as TGTGCCAGCTCACCGGGAGCGGGGGGGATCTACGAGCAGTACTTC. Protein: CASSPGAGGIYEQYF. The entire variable domain, with the rest obtained from reference TRBV18 and TRBJ2-7, is as follows: NAGVMQNPRHLVRRRGQEARLRCSPMKGHSHVYWYRQLPEEGLKFMVYLQKENIIDESGMPKERFSAEFPKEGPSILRIQQVVRGDSAAYFCASSPGAGGIYEQYFGPGTRLTVT.

This chain joins TRBV7-2 and TRBJ2-5, with D tentatively TRBD2 (5 bases). The germline V and J ends were trimmed by 4 bases and 5 bases, with 14 bases remaining between them. Germline CDR1 reads SGHTA; CDR2 reads FQGNSA. The CDR3 is 14 residues long. CDR3 sequence (DNA): TGTGCCAGCAGCTCCGGGATCCTGAGGGAGACCCAGTACTTC. Its protein product is CASSSGILRETQYF.

This chain links TRBV5-1 with TRBJ2-3; 15 bases align to TRBD2. The CDR3 length is 19 residues. Germline V gives CDR1 SGHRS, CDR2 YFSETQ. Losses at the gene ends were 4 bases for V and 1 base for J; bases not matched to a gene: 10. As DNA, the CDR3 is TGCGCCAGCAGCGCCAGGACTAGCGGGGGGGCGCGTGGCACAGATACGCAGTATTTT. This translates into CASSARTSGGARGTDTQYF.

The chain joins TRBV5-1 to TRBJ2-2, with 7 bases aligning to TRBD2. CDR1 is SGHRS, CDR2 YFSETQ, per germline. After removal of 1 base from V and 3 bases from J, the junction contained 3 bases not matched to a gene. The CDR3 totals 15 residues. CDR3 loop: CASSLIAGDTGELFF. DNA of the CDR3: TGCGCCAGCAGCTTGATCGCGGGAGACACCGGGGAGCTGTTTTTT.

In this sample, this clone turned up a few times. The rearrangement links TRBV12-5 to TRBJ2-7; 10 bases are a match to TRBD2. CDR1 LGHNT and CDR2 FRNRAP come from the germline V gene. The CDR3 runs to 17 residues. The junction had 7 bases not matched to a gene; V was cut back by 0 bases and J by 2 bases. The CDR3 reads CASGLVLGTSGAYEQYF. The CDR3 DNA sequence: TGTGCTAGTGGTTTGGTACTTGGTACTAGCGGGGCCTACGAGCAGTACTTC.

This clone showed up just a few times. V usage is TRBV29-1 and J usage is TRBJ2-3, with a tentative D call TRBD2 (7 bases). There are 14 residues in the CDR3. Trimming pared 6 bases from V and 1 base from J, leaving 14 bases between. CDR1 and CDR2 from the germline V gene are SQVTM and ANQGSEA. Here the CDR3 reads CSVDGGAGTDTQYF. CDR3 DNA sequence: TGCAGCGTGGATGGGGGGGCCGGCACAGATACGCAGTATTTT.

This clone was recorded once. The chain employs TRBV30 and TRBJ1-3; TRBD1 matches 8 bases. V was pared by 1 base and J by 4 bases, with 6 bases of the junction left unmatched. Looked up from germline, CDR1 is GTSNPN and CDR2 is SVGIG (reference sequence). The CDR3 has 15 amino acids. This CDR3 reads CAWSDQRTGGNTIYF. The DNA of the CDR3 is TGTGCCTGGAGTGATCAACGGACAGGGGGAAACACCATATATTTT.

This clone was counted between two and nine times. The chain has TRBV23-1 and TRBJ1-2, with a weak D call TRBD1 (6 bases). TRBV23-1 is identified as an open reading frame with a role that is uncertain. This CDR3 is built from 17 residues. Trimming took 0 bases from V and 0 from J, leaving 14 bases between them. CDR3 loop: CASSQSAGTLTNYGYTF. The CDR3 region has the DNA TGCGCCAGCAGTCAATCGGCCGGGACACTTACTAACTATGGCTACACCTTC.

This clone came up a few times. The rearrangement uses TRBV9 and TRBJ1-1; perhaps TRBD1 as D (5 bases). V shed 3 bases and J shed 6 bases, with 18 bases lying between them. This CDR3 contains 15 residues. Germline V gives CDR1 SGDLS, CDR2 YYNGEE. CDR3 loop: CASSALLPGGAEAFF. CDR3 bases: TGTGCCAGCAGCGCCCTTCTTCCCGGGGGGGCTGAAGCTTTCTTT.

This clone was detected only a few times. V is TRBV7-9 and J is TRBJ1-2, with no clear D. Trimming left V 5 bases short and J 2 bases short, with 6 bases between. Germline values: CDR1 SEHNR, CDR2 FQNEAQ (reference sequence). This CDR3 has 12 amino acids. CDR3 coding DNA: TGTGCCAGCAGCAGCGGAAACTATGGCTACACCTTC. Amino acids: CASSSGNYGYTF.

This clone was seen ten or more times. This chain connects TRBV5-6 to TRBJ1-2; possibly TRBD1 for D (5 bases). V lost 4 bases and J 3 bases, leaving 13 bases between the germline ends. CDR3 length equals 14 residues. Germline V gene data show CDR1 as SGHDT and CDR2 as YYEEEE. The CDR3 DNA sequence: TGTGCCAGCAGCCCCTGGCCGGGGGACTATGGCTACACCTTC. This codes for CASSPWPGDYGYTF.

This clone was found a few times. The chain uses TRBV4-2 and TRBJ1-2; 12 bases fit TRBD1. Losses at the gene ends were 2 bases for V and 5 bases for J; bases not matched to a gene: 6. CDR1 and CDR2 (germline): LGHNA, YNFKEQ. This CDR3 has 16 residues. CDR3 nucleotide sequence: TGTGCCAGCAGCCAACTAGCGGGACAGGGGGCGTATGGCTACACCTTC. It encodes CASSQLAGQGAYGYTF.

This clone was counted ten times or more. The rearrangement links TRBV28 to TRBJ2-5, with 9 bases aligning to TRBD1. V lost 5 bases to trimming and J lost 5 bases; unmatched junction nucleotides: 6. This CDR3 contains 14 residues. Per germline, CDR1 MDHEN and CDR2 SYDVKM. The CDR3 is CASSGRTGEETQYF. DNA for the CDR3: TGTGCCAGCAGTGGACGGACAGGGGAGGAGACCCAGTACTTC.

This clone was counted between two and nine times. A junction boundary mismatches the germline segment, possibly from a read error. V and J are TRBV7-2 and TRBJ2-7; 9 bases align to TRBD1. The CDR3 extends over 11 amino acids. Germline CDR1 reads SGHTA; CDR2 reads FQGNSA. DNA of the CDR3: TGTGCCAGCAGCTTGGGGACAGGGTACGAATTC. Translating gives CASSLGTGYEF.